These 8 T cell receptor beta chains were sequenced from one sample in a study of blood T cell repertoires in COVID-19 (dated by TCRdb to 2018 to 2021). Library prep was done by the immunoSEQ multiplex PCR assay. In its TCRdb copy, this immuneACCESS table keeps in-frame sequences only and misses some clones. Where compared with another copy, unresolved V genes explain less than half of these, and the others have no known cause. The sample table lists approximately 210,000 clones, roughly 86% of them with a count of one. The ten largest make up approximately 8.1% of the sample. The specimen was peripheral blood. These receptors were obtained from a woman aged 45-65 years with active or convalescent COVID-19.

The V call is TRBV7-2, the J call TRBJ2-5, with D hard to call. CDR1 SGHTA and CDR2 FQGNSA come from the germline V gene. The CDR3 sequence is 12 residues long. V shed 5 bases and J shed 5 bases, with 9 bases lying between them. The CDR3 is CASSQARETQYF. In nucleotides, the CDR3 is TGTGCCAGCAGCCAGGCACGGGAGACCCAGTACTTC.

This clone was detected only a few times. This chain joins TRBV6-1 and TRBJ2-3; 9 nucleotides align to TRBD2. Germline trimming cut 1 base from V and 6 bases from J; bases unmatched to any gene: 17. The length of the CDR3 is 19 residues. CDR1 MNHNS and CDR2 SASEGT come from the germline V gene. The CDR3 here is CASSEVSGGSGGPRDTQYF. The CDR3 DNA follows: TGTGCCAGCAGTGAAGTTTCCGGGGGTAGCGGGGGCCCCAGGGATACGCAGTATTTT.

The chain employs TRBV28 and TRBJ1-5; D perhaps matches TRBD1 (6 bases). CDR1 and CDR2 from the germline V gene are MDHEN and SYDVKM. V shed 6 bases and J shed 2 bases, with 17 bases lying between them. The CDR3 runs to 16 residues. The CDR3 coding sequence is TGTGCCAGCAGCCGTACCGCGGGGGGCCGCAATCAGCCCCAGCATTTT. Amino acid sequence: CASSRTAGGRNQPQHF. The full variable domain, in which reference TRBV28 and TRBJ1-5 provide the parts outside the CDR3, is DVKVTQSSRYLVKRTGEKVFLECVQDMDHENMFWYRQDPGLGLRLIYFSYDVKMKEKGDIPEGYSVSREKKERFSLILESASTNQTSMYLCASSRTAGGRNQPQHFGDGTRLSIL.

The rearrangement links TRBV25-1 to TRBJ2-1; 13 nucleotides agree with TRBD2. After removal of 2 bases from V and 6 bases from J, the junction contained 7 bases not matched to a gene. This CDR3 comprises 17 residues. Germline CDR1 MGHDK, CDR2 SYGVNS. CDR3 in amino acids: CASSEQRTSGGLNEQFF. The CDR3 nucleotides read TGTGCCAGCAGTGAACAAAGGACTAGCGGGGGTCTCAATGAGCAGTTCTTC.

The rearrangement links TRBV29-1 to TRBJ2-3; TRBD2 agrees at 9 bases. Per germline, CDR1 SQVTM and CDR2 ANQGSEA. With 3 bases clipped from V and 5 bases from J, the junction kept 9 bases outside the gene matches. The CDR3 contains 15 residues. The CDR3 here is CSVDRAGGQKDTQYF. The CDR3 nucleotides read TGCAGCGTTGATCGGGCGGGGGGGCAAAAAGATACGCAGTATTTT.

The chain uses TRBV30 and TRBJ1-4; a possible D gene is TRBD1 (5 bases). Trimming took off 0 bases at V and 4 bases at J, with 12 bases between the two ends. The CDR3 is made up of 15 amino acids. The germline V gene has CDR1 GTSNPN and CDR2 SVGIG (reference sequence). The CDR3 region is CAWSVRAGGNEKLFF. The CDR3 nucleotides read TGTGCCTGGAGTGTACGGGCGGGGGGTAATGAAAAACTGTTTTTT.

This chain uses TRBV5-1 with TRBJ1-2; 8 nucleotides agree with TRBD1. With V trimmed by 4 bases and J by 4 bases, 0 bases remained unmatched. The germline CDR1 and CDR2 sequences are SGHRS and YFSETQ. This CDR3 has 12 amino acids. CDR3 coding DNA: TGCGCCAGCAGCGGGACAGGCTATGGCTACACCTTC. It yields the protein CASSGTGYGYTF. The whole variable domain, filled in from reference TRBV5-1 and TRBJ1-2, reads KAGVTQTPRYLIKTRGQQVTLSCSPISGHRSVSWYQQTPGQGLQFLFEYFSETQRNKGNFPGRFSGRQFSNSRSEMNVSTLELGDSALYLCASSGTGYGYTFGSGTRLTVV.

The chain uses TRBV7-3 and TRBJ2-2; D remains ambiguous. The germline V gene has CDR1 SGHTA and CDR2 FQGTGA. Trimming took 5 bases from V and 8 from J, leaving 9 bases between them. The CDR3 runs to 12 residues. For the CDR3, the DNA is TGTGCCAGCAGCCCCCCGGTGGGGGAGCTGTTTTTT. As protein: CASSPPVGELFF.